Reported below is one T cell receptor (beta chain). Its antigen is not known. The data belong to a study of shared clonotypes between healthy human individuals. Selected positively for CCR7 and CD45RO-negative, naive CD8 cells excluded terminally differentiated effector memory CD45RA+ cells. HIV-negative, healthy adults without recent acute infections or vaccinations were the donors. Study-wide results and limits: In contrast to clonotypes shared by all four donors, non-shared clonotypes had lower generation probabilities. Naive subsets generally had larger estimated richness than memory subsets.

Germline V gene lookup returns CDR1 MNHEY and CDR2 SVGAGI. The CDR3 totals 15 residues. Trimming pared 0 bases from V and 8 bases from J, leaving 14 bases between. The authors split each subset's genomic DNA evenly across several immunoSEQ plates. Measured with immunoSEQ multiplex PCR; TCRdb has only the in-frame clones, and not every one. Of 2 million to 2.5 million clones in the sample, about 93% are singletons; the top ten hold roughly 1.7%. The sample consisted of naive CD8+ T cells from PBMCs. The TCR was taken from a man aged 18 to 29 in good health. Some clones in this sample may be carry-over from other donors' samples. This rearrangement joins TRBV6-5 to TRBJ2-1, with unresolved D. CDR3 sequence (DNA): TGTGCCAGCAGTTACTCCAGGTACAGTTACTATGAGCAGTTCTTC. Residues: CASSYSRYSYYEQFF.